The rows below give T cell receptor beta chains drawn from one sample of a study of blood T cell repertoires in COVID-19. The repertoire was sequenced with immunoSEQ multiplex PCR; TCRdb's copy has only in-frame clones and lacks some. The repertoire has approximately 270,000 clones, 88% of them found once; the top ten carry roughly 6.8%. Source material: peripheral blood. The receptor source for this set is a woman in her thirties with COVID-19, enrolled during active disease. The CDR3 runs from the conserved cysteine through the conserved F or W. The order of the fields is clone size, J gene, V gene, D gene, CDR3 DNA, CDR3 protein. The D gene is left open where the match is weak. Size is stated for part of the rows, as once, few or many counts, or as a class when the clone is expanded.

.,TRBJ1-2,TRBV6-1,TRBD1,TGTGCCAGCAGTGAAATCGGGACAGCTTATGGCTACACCTTC,CASSEIGTAYGYTF
once,TRBJ2-1,TRBV27,.,TGTGCCAGCACCCGTATTAGCCCGGGCTACAATGAGCAGTTCTTC,CASTRISPGYNEQFF
.,TRBJ2-1,TRBV7-2,TRBD1,TGTGCCAGCAGCTTAGCGTCCAGGGGGTCCTACAATGAGCAGTTCTTC,CASSLASRGSYNEQFF
.,TRBJ1-1,TRBV10-3,.,TGTGCCATCAGTTTACAGACCGACACTGAAGCTTTCTTT,CAISLQTDTEAFF
.,TRBJ2-3,TRBV10-2,TRBD2,TGCGCCAGCAGTGAGCCTACCTTACTAGCGGGGGGCTCGGATACGCAGTATTTT,CASSEPTLLAGGSDTQYF
.,TRBJ1-2,TRBV16,.,TGTGCCAGCAGCCAAAGGCAGGGCCCTACCCGCATTTATGGCTACACCTTC,CASSQRQGPTRIYGYTF
.,TRBJ2-2,TRBV3-1/TRBV3-2,TRBD1,TGTGCCAGCAGCTACCTAAGCCGGGACAGGGGGGCCGGGGAGCTGTTTTTT,CASSYLSRDRGAGELFF
.,TRBJ1-1,TRBV18,.,TGTGCCAGCTCACAGGAGGGGCGGGACACTGAAGCTTTCTTT,CASSQEGRDTEAFF
.,TRBJ2-3,TRBV5-8,TRBD1,TGTGCCAGCAGCTTTTGGGGCAGAGGGGGCGCGAGCCCTACGCAGTATTTT,CASSFWGRGGASPTQYF
.,TRBJ1-2,TRBV7-9,.,TGTGCCAGCAGCTTTCCCCGGGGAGCGCTATATGGCTACACCTTC,CASSFPRGALYGYTF
.,TRBJ1-6,TRBV28,.,TGTGCCAGCAGACCACAGGGCAGAGGATCCTATAATTCACCCCTCCACTTT,CASRPQGRGSYNSPLHF
.,TRBJ1-3,TRBV4-1,.,TGCGCCAGCAGCCAAGATGGATCGGGGACTGGAAACACCATATATTTT,CASSQDGSGTGNTIYF
once,TRBJ2-3,TRBV4-2,TRBD2,TGTGCCAGCAGCAGGGAGGGGCGGGGAGGCACAGATACGCAGTATTTT,CASSREGRGGTDTQYF
.,TRBJ2-3,TRBV5-1,TRBD1,TGCGCCAGCAGCACTCCCCGTGGGACAGAAACAGATACGCAGTATTTT,CASSTPRGTETDTQYF
.,TRBJ2-1,TRBV7-8,TRBD2,TGTGCCAGCAGCTTAGAGACTAGCGGGACTTCGGGGTTCTTC,CASSLETSGTSGFF
.,TRBJ2-1,TRBV7-6,TRBD2,TGTGCCAGCAGCTTAGTGGGGACTAGCGGGGGCCCGCCCTACAATGAGCAGTTCTTC,CASSLVGTSGGPPYNEQFF
.,TRBJ2-1,TRBV6-2/TRBV6-3,.,TGTGCCAGCAGTTCTCTGACAGGTTGGGACTACAATGAGCAGTTCTTC,CASSSLTGWDYNEQFF
.,TRBJ1-1,TRBV7-2,TRBD1,TGTGCCAGCAGCTTATACGGGGTAGACAGGGAGGAAGCTTTCTTT,CASSLYGVDREEAFF
.,TRBJ1-6,TRBV11-2,.,TGTGCCAGCAGCTCCGGCCAGGATTCACCCCTCCACTTT,CASSSGQDSPLHF
.,TRBJ2-1,TRBV9,TRBD2,TGTGCCAGCAGCCCCGGGACTAGCGGGAATCTTGAGCAGTTCTTC,CASSPGTSGNLEQFF
.,TRBJ2-3,TRBV24-1,TRBD1,TGTGCCACCAGTGATCGGGACAGTTTAGACACAGATACGCAGTATTTT,CATSDRDSLDTDTQYF
.,TRBJ2-2,TRBV6-2/TRBV6-3,TRBD2,TGTGCCAGCAGTCACGAGCTAATAGCGGGGGGCCGTGGAACCGGGGAGCTGTTTTTT,CASSHELIAGGRGTGELFF
.,TRBJ2-5,TRBV13,TRBD2,TGTGCCAGCAGCACCCGATACGGGACTAGCGAAGAGACCCAGTACTTC,CASSTRYGTSEETQYF
once,TRBJ2-1,TRBV7-9,TRBD1,TGTGCAGGACAGGGGGCTGGGAATGAGCAGTTCTTC,CAGQGAGNEQFF